This is a list of T cell receptor beta chains from one sample in a study of CD8 T cells in Susac syndrome. Each CDR3 protein gets one entry after TCRdb re-called the immunoSEQ multiplex PCR reads with MiXCR. The table has some 200,000 distinct CDR3 sequences, 95% seen once; the top ten hold 0.085% to 0.095%. Sequenced input: CD4+ T cells from PBMCs. The receptors were gathered from a human donor with multiple sclerosis. Each CDR3 is given with its conserved first and last residue. D genes are given only for firm matches. Some rows have no size entry. The others give once, few or many, or a class for an expanded clone.

J,V,size,D,DNA,CDR3
TRBJ2-5,TRBV23-1,-,-,TGCGCCAGCAGTCAAGGCAAAAGAGCGCAAGAGACCCAGTACTTC,CASSQGKRAQETQYF
TRBJ1-5,TRBV6-2/TRBV6-3,-,TRBD1,TGTGCCAGCAGTTTAGCGCGCGGGACAGGGAATCAGCCCCAGCATTTT,CASSLARGTGNQPQHF
TRBJ2-1,TRBV7-9,-,-,TGTGCCAGCAGCTTGGGGCAGGGCGGTTCCAATGAGCAGTTCTTC,CASSLGQGGSNEQFF
TRBJ1-1,TRBV29-1,once,-,TGCAGCGTCCTTGCCACTATGAACACTGAAGCTTTCTTT,CSVLATMNTEAFF
TRBJ2-7,TRBV20-1,-,-,TGCAGTGCGACGGACCAGTCCTACGAGCAGTACTTC,CSATDQSYEQYF
TRBJ1-2,TRBV7-2,-,TRBD1,TGTGCCAGCAGCGCGACAGGGGATGGCTATGGCTACACCTTC,CASSATGDGYGYTF
TRBJ2-7,TRBV5-6,-,TRBD2,TGTGCCAGCAGGGCCACTAGCGGTCCTCAGGAGCAGTACTTC,CASRATSGPQEQYF
TRBJ2-7,TRBV9,-,-,TGTGCCAGCAGCCCCCGGCGACTCCACTACGAGCAGTACTTC,CASSPRRLHYEQYF
TRBJ1-2,TRBV6-6,-,-,TGTGCAGAGGTTTCCCTGCGGGGCTCTAACTATGGCTACACCTTC,CAEVSLRGSNYGYTF
TRBJ1-5,TRBV24-1,-,-,TGTGCCACCAACGCAGGGGTCGGTCAGCCCCAGCATTTT,CATNAGVGQPQHF
TRBJ2-3,TRBV20-1,-,TRBD2,TGCAGTGCTACCTCCGGACTAGCGGGGGGCATAATGAGCACAGATACGCAGTATTTT,CSATSGLAGGIMSTDTQYF
TRBJ2-1,TRBV5-4,-,-,TGTGCCAGCAGCTTGGTTTCGGACAATGAGCAGTTCTTC,CASSLVSDNEQFF
TRBJ1-2,TRBV27,-,-,TGTGGCGCGCCCAGGGGTTACTATGGCTACACCTTC,CGAPRGYYGYTF
TRBJ2-7,TRBV5-1,-,TRBD2,TGCGCCAGCCGGGACTCCGCGGGAGGTTCCTACGAGCAGTACTTC,CASRDSAGGSYEQYF
TRBJ1-5,TRBV27,-,-,TGTGCCAGCAGTTTAGGTCCGCGGCAGCCCCAGCATTTT,CASSLGPRQPQHF
TRBJ2-7,TRBV27,-,-,TGTGCCAGCAGTTTATCGTGGCAGATTGGGCCCTACGAGCAGTACTTC,CASSLSWQIGPYEQYF
TRBJ2-1,TRBV20-1,-,-,TGCAGTTTAGCGGCTTACAATGAGCAGTTCTTC,CSLAAYNEQFF
TRBJ2-2,TRBV29-1,-,-,TGCAGCGCCTCGAATGCGGGCACCGGGGAGCTGTTTTTT,CSASNAGTGELFF
TRBJ2-1,TRBV7-2,-,TRBD1,TGTGCCAGCAGCCGACTCCCACGGGACAGGAGATTCTTC,CASSRLPRDRRFF
TRBJ2-1,TRBV7-3,-,-,TGTGCCAGCAGCTCCCCAAGAGGTGAGCAGTTCTTC,CASSSPRGEQFF
TRBJ2-1,TRBV30,-,-,TGTGCCTGGATCAGCGACCCGACCAATGAGCAGTTCTTC,CAWISDPTNEQFF
TRBJ2-2,TRBV18,once,-,TGTGCCAGCTCACCAAGGCTTGAAGGTGTCCCCGGGGAGCTGTTTTTT,CASSPRLEGVPGELFF
TRBJ2-1,TRBV20-1,-,-,TGCAGTGCTATAGGGGGGAGTCGCAATGAGCAGTTCTTC,CSAIGGSRNEQFF
TRBJ2-3,TRBV30,-,TRBD1,TGTGCCTGGACCCTTCGGACAGGGCTCCCAGATACGCAGTATTTT,CAWTLRTGLPDTQYF
TRBJ1-1,TRBV5-1,-,-,TGCGCCAGCAGCTTGTCAGGAAAATTCGAAGCTTTCTTT,CASSLSGKFEAFF
TRBJ2-1,TRBV12-5,-,TRBD2,TGTGCTAGTGCCTCTTCGAGCGGGGGCAATGAGCAGTTCTTC,CASASSSGGNEQFF
TRBJ1-2,TRBV6-5,-,-,TGTGCCAGCAGTAACCGGGCCCCCGGGGGCTACACCTTC,CASSNRAPGGYTF
TRBJ2-7,TRBV5-4,-,TRBD1,TGTGCCAGCAAGAAACAGGGGGCGCAGACCTACGAGCAGTACTTC,CASKKQGAQTYEQYF
TRBJ2-1,TRBV19,-,-,TGTGCCAGAGGGACTGCCAGGCGTGTTGAGCAGTTCTTC,CARGTARRVEQFF
TRBJ1-1,TRBV23-1,-,-,TGCGCCAGCAGTCTTTCGGGACACCCCGAAGCTTTCTTT,CASSLSGHPEAFF
TRBJ2-1,TRBV7-3,-,TRBD2,TGTGCCAGCAGCATCTCCGGGACTAGCGGGAATGAGCAGTTCTTC,CASSISGTSGNEQFF
TRBJ2-4,TRBV29-1,-,TRBD1,TGCAGCGGCACACAGGGGGGAAAAAACATTCAGTACTTC,CSGTQGGKNIQYF
TRBJ1-2,TRBV4-1,-,-,TGCGCCAGCAGCCAAGATGTACGGTACACCTTC,CASSQDVRYTF
TRBJ1-5,TRBV15,-,-,TGTGCCACCAGCAGAGCGGAATGGAGTCAGCCCCAGCATTTT,CATSRAEWSQPQHF
TRBJ1-2,TRBV5-1,-,TRBD1,TGCGCCAGCAGCTTGGCCGGACAGGGCGATGGCTACACCTTC,CASSLAGQGDGYTF
TRBJ2-7,TRBV5-1,once,TRBD2,TGCGCCAGCAGCCGGGGGCCCCTCAGCGGGAGCTCCTACGAGCAGTACTTC,CASSRGPLSGSSYEQYF
TRBJ1-1,TRBV20-1,once,-,TGCAGTGCTAGATCTGGACGGAGTAGTCTGAACACTGAAGCTTTCTTT,CSARSGRSSLNTEAFF
TRBJ1-2,TRBV3-1,-,TRBD1,TGTGCCAGCAGCCTTGGACAGGGACCCTATGGCTACACCTTC,CASSLGQGPYGYTF
TRBJ2-5,TRBV20-1,few,-,TGCAGTGCTAGTACTCCGGGACCATCGACCCAGTACTTC,CSASTPGPSTQYF
TRBJ2-7,TRBV20-1,-,-,TGCAGTGCTAGTTTCCCTGGTTACGAGCAGTACTTC,CSASFPGYEQYF
TRBJ1-2,TRBV20-1,-,-,TGCAGTGCTAGAGGGCAGACTAACTATGGCTACACCTTC,CSARGQTNYGYTF
TRBJ1-5,TRBV2,-,-,TGTGCCAGCAGTGCAGGGGCGCTTATCGGGCAGCCCCAGCATTTT,CASSAGALIGQPQHF
TRBJ1-1,TRBV10-3,-,TRBD1,TGTGCCGTACAGGGGGACACTGAAGCTTTCTTT,CAVQGDTEAFF